This TCR beta chain was sequenced for a study of blood T cell repertoires in COVID-19. Study background: The origin of the acute and convalescent COVID-19 samples was the United States, Italy and Spain. Sources were T cells, B-cell-depleted T cells, or PBMCs; the material itself was cDNA or gDNA.

Authors' analysis steps: Reference gene primer amplification gave estimated nucleated cell counts. Using immunoSEQ multiplex PCR, the repertoire was profiled, and TCRdb retains in-frame clones only, with some absent. The V and J calls and clone size were taken over from that table, and D and trimming were inferred from the DNA. In the table there are approximately 38,000 clones, around 90% of which are singletons. Sequencing was done on a sample of peripheral blood. The TCR sequence derives from a man between 60 and 75 years old with COVID-19, enrolled during active disease.

The CDR3 protein is CASGGGFNEQFF. The CDR3, as DNA: TGTGCCAGCGGAGGAGGATTCAATGAGCAGTTCTTC. V and J are TRBV30 and TRBJ2-1; D might be TRBD2 (5 bases). Germline CDR1 reads GTSNPN; CDR2 reads SVGIG (reference sequence). The CDR3 is 12 residues long. V was clipped by 8 bases and J by 6 bases, with 14 bases between them.